This T cell receptor (beta chain) comes out of a study of cytomegalovirus exposure and HLA in healthy donors. Across the study: From some 180 million T cells, an earlier analysis saw 110 million or so unique TCR beta sequences.

Overall study results and limits: Excluded: some indistinguishable V segments such as TRBV6-2 and TRBV6-3. DRB1 showed the most TCR associations and HLA-C the fewest in a later analysis, as rates varied by HLA locus.

The CDR3 spans 16 residues. Germline V gives CDR1 SGHVT, CDR2 SQSDAQ. J lost 6 bases, V lost 4 bases, and 12 bases had no gene match. Primers included in the PCR were 60 Vbeta and 13 Jbeta primers. The assay was immunoSEQ multiplex PCR, and TCRdb's table has in-frame clones only and misses some. The data hold over 100,000 clones, with approximately 77% observed a single time. On this clone itself: What it recognizes is unknown.

The V call is TRBV7-4, the J call TRBJ2-7, with 10 nucleotides matching TRBD1. The sequence came from a woman aged 35 to 49 in good health and CMV-seronegative. Sequencing used PBMCs. The CDR3 coding sequence is TGTGCCAGCAGCTGTCAGGGACAGGGGATTCCTAGCGAGCAGTACTTC. Protein product: CASSCQGQGIPSEQYF. The whole variable domain, remainder taken from reference TRBV7-4 and TRBJ2-7, is GAGVSQSPRYKVAKRGRDVALRCDSISGHVTLYWYRQTLGQGSEVLTYSQSDAQRDKSGRPSGRFSAERPERSVSTLKIQRTEQGDSAVYLCASSCQGQGIPSEQYFGPGTRLTVT.